The 15 T cell receptor beta chains in this list originate from one sample, sequenced in a study of blood T cell repertoires in COVID-19. The method was immunoSEQ multiplex PCR; TCRdb's version includes in-frame clones alone and lacks a portion of them. Among a few hundred thousand clones listed, roughly 80% were seen once. The sequenced sample was peripheral blood. These receptors came from a woman aged 18-30 years with acute or convalescent COVID-19.

This sequence joins TRBV12-5 and TRBJ2-1; weak D call: TRBD2 (6 bases). V shed 1 base and J shed 12 bases, with 28 bases lying between them. CDR1 is LGHNT, CDR2 FRNRAP, per germline. This CDR3 has 18 residues. The CDR3 spells CASGLGHGGSGLTGRQFF. In nucleotides, the CDR3 is TGTGCTAGTGGTTTGGGACACGGAGGTAGCGGTCTTACTGGGAGGCAGTTCTTC.

This chain connects TRBV2 to TRBJ2-7; perhaps TRBD1 as D (5 bases). Germline V CDR1 and CDR2: SNHLY, FYNNEI. With 6 bases removed from V and 4 bases from J, the gap between germline ends came to 16 bases. The CDR3 covers 14 residues. The CDR3 region is CASRGRQNKYEQYF. The CDR3, as DNA: TGTGCCAGCAGAGGGCGACAGAACAAATACGAGCAGTACTTC.

This clone showed up just once. The V call is TRBV7-9, the J call TRBJ1-2; D remains ambiguous. Germline-derived CDR1 and CDR2 are SEHNR and FQNEAQ (reference sequence). Deletions cut 4 bases from V and 4 bases from J, with 10 bases between. The CDR3 covers 13 residues. The CDR3 reads CASSWSHSYGYTF. The CDR3 DNA reads as TGTGCCAGCAGCTGGTCACACAGCTATGGCTACACCTTC.

The J gene is TRBJ2-1, the V gene TRBV19; 8 nucleotides line up with TRBD1. V lost 7 bases, J lost 2 bases, and 7 bases stayed unmatched. CDR1 and CDR2 from the germline V gene are LNHDA and SQIVND (reference sequence). CDR3 length: 15 amino acids. CDR3 bases: TGTGCCAGTACCGATCAGGGGGCCCCCTACAATGAGCAGTTCTTC. Amino acids: CASTDQGAPYNEQFF.

The chain combines TRBV7-2 with TRBJ2-5, with 12 bases fitting TRBD2. Germline lookup yields CDR1 SGHTA and CDR2 FQGNSA. V lost 2 bases, J lost 2 bases, and 0 bases stayed unmatched. The CDR3 extends over 15 amino acids. The CDR3 DNA follows: TGTGCCAGCAGCTTACTAGCGGGAGGGCAAGAGACCCAGTACTTC. This codes for CASSLLAGGQETQYF. The full variable domain, completed using reference TRBV7-2 and TRBJ2-5, is GAGVSQSPSNKVTEKGKDVELRCDPISGHTALYWYRQSLGQGLEFLIYFQGNSAPDKSGLPSDRFSAERTGGSVSTLTIQRTQQEDSAVYLCASSLLAGGQETQYFGPGTRLLVL.

J is TRBJ2-5 and V is TRBV2; TRBD2 matches at 12 bases. The CDR3 has 17 amino acids. CDR1 is SNHLY, CDR2 FYNNEI, per germline. The trim removed 7 bases at V and 5 bases at J, leaving 14 bases unmatched. Written as DNA, the CDR3 is TGTGCCAGCATTTCGAGGCTAGCGGGAGGGCGAAGGGAGACCCAGTACTTC. This sequence encodes CASISRLAGGRRETQYF.

The chain is built from TRBV6-5 and TRBJ1-4; the D is unclear. Per germline, CDR1 MNHEY and CDR2 SVGAGI. The CDR3 is 14 amino acids. Trimming left V 7 bases short and J 8 bases short, with 17 bases between. CDR3 residues: CASIHGREVEKLFF. DNA for the CDR3: TGTGCCAGCATTCATGGGAGGGAAGTCGAAAAACTGTTTTTT.

This clone was recorded once. V and J are TRBV27 and TRBJ1-1, with D possibly TRBD1 on 5 matching bases. Germline assignment: CDR1 MNHEY and CDR2 SMNVEV (reference sequence). The ends were cut back, 7 bases at V and 1 base at J, with 13 bases in the middle. The CDR3 contains 14 residues. CDR3 in amino acids: CASTDRWGNTEAFF. CDR3 coding DNA: TGTGCCAGCACCGACAGATGGGGGAACACTGAAGCTTTCTTT.

This chain connects TRBV9 to TRBJ1-2, with D tentatively TRBD1 (6 bases). The V end was cut by 3 bases, the J end by 8 bases, with 17 bases between. Germline lookup yields CDR1 SGDLS and CDR2 YYNGEE. This CDR3 has 14 amino acids. CDR3 in amino acids: CASSASTGTRGYTF. DNA for the CDR3: TGTGCCAGCAGCGCCTCAACAGGGACGCGGGGCTACACCTTC. Combining the CDR3 with reference TRBV9 and TRBJ1-2 gives the whole variable domain DSGVTQTPKHLITATGQRVTLRCSPRSGDLSVYWYQQSLDQGLQFLIQYYNGEERAKGNILERFSAQQFPDLHSELNLSSLELGDSALYFCASSASTGTRGYTFGSGTRLTVV.

The rearrangement links TRBV14 to TRBJ1-1, with D perhaps TRBD1 (6 bases). CDR1 and CDR2 from the germline V gene are SGHDN and FVKESK. V lost 6 bases, J lost 2 bases, and 13 bases lay in between. The CDR3 extends over 14 amino acids. In DNA, the CDR3 is TGTGCCAGCAGATCGGGGACATTCAACACTGAAGCTTTCTTT. Protein sequence: CASRSGTFNTEAFF.

In this sample, this clone turned up many times. The chain recombines TRBV10-3 with TRBJ1-2, with 8 bases that match TRBD1. The CDR3 consists of 13 residues. Germline CDR1 and CDR2: ENHRY and SYGVKD. Trimming removed 0 bases from V and 14 bases from J; junction bases left unmatched: 8. CDR3 in amino acids: CAISESTQGAWTF. For the CDR3, the DNA is TGTGCCATCAGTGAGTCGACTCAGGGGGCCTGGACCTTC.

The CDR3 reads CASSRALAADEQFF. CDR3 nucleotides: TGTGCCAGCAGCCGCGCACTAGCAGCAGATGAGCAGTTCTTC. The chain carries TRBV7-2 and TRBJ2-1; possible D gene TRBD2, 6 bases. Trimming pared 5 bases from V and 8 bases from J, leaving 16 bases between. This CDR3 region has 14 residues. The V gene's germline CDR1 is SGHTA and CDR2 FQGNSA.

This chain links TRBV12-5 with TRBJ1-5, with 7 bases matching TRBD1. CDR3 length: 18 amino acids. V lost 7 bases to trimming and J lost 2 bases; unmatched junction nucleotides: 17. The germline V gene encodes CDR1 LGHNT and CDR2 FRNRAP. CDR3 DNA sequence: TGTGCTAGTGCACAAGGGACAGTCGAGGGGTATGGCAATCAGCCCCAGCATTTT. Its protein is CASAQGTVEGYGNQPQHF.

This sequence joins TRBV6-5 and TRBJ2-1, with no clear D. The CDR3 has 13 residues. V lost 6 bases and J 3 bases, leaving 9 bases between the germline ends. In germline, CDR1 is MNHEY, CDR2 SVGAGI. This chain's CDR3 is CASSQRSYNEQFF. The CDR3 bases are TGTGCCAGCAGCCAGAGGAGCTACAATGAGCAGTTCTTC.

V gene TRBV4-1 combines with J gene TRBJ1-1, with no clear D. Trimming shortened V by 0 bases and J by 3 bases, and 5 bases separated the two germline ends. Germline CDR1 MGHRA, CDR2 YSYEKL. The CDR3 has 13 residues. The CDR3 nucleotides are TGCGCCAGCAGCCAAGATCCATACACTGAAGCTTTCTTT. This gives the protein CASSQDPYTEAFF.